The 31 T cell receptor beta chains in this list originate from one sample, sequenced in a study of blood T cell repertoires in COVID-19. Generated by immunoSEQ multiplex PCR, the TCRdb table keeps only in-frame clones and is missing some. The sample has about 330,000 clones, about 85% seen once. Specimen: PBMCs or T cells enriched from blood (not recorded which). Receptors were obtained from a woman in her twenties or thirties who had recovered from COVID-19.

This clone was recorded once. CDR3 in amino acids: CASSSLPGQGSDTEAFF. DNA for the CDR3: TGTGCCAGCAGCTCCCTCCCGGGACAGGGCTCGGACACTGAAGCTTTCTTT. V is TRBV7-9 and J is TRBJ1-1; TRBD1 matches at 9 bases. The V gene's germline CDR1 is SEHNR and CDR2 FQNEAQ (reference sequence). J was trimmed by 3 bases and V by 4 bases; bases with no gene match: 12. This CDR3 region has 17 residues.

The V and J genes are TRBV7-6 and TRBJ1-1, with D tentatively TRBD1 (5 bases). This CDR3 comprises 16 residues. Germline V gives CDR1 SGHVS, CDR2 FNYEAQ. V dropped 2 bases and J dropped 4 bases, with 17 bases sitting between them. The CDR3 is CASSLQVLAGRTEAFF. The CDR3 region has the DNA TGTGCCAGCAGCTTACAGGTACTGGCAGGGCGCACTGAAGCTTTCTTT.

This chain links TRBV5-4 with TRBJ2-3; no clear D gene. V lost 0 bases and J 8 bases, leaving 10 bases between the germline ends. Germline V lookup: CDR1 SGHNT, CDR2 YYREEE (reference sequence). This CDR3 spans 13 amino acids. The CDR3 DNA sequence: TGTGCCAGCAGCTTGGGCGCCTTCGGTACGCAGTATTTT. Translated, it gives CASSLGAFGTQYF.

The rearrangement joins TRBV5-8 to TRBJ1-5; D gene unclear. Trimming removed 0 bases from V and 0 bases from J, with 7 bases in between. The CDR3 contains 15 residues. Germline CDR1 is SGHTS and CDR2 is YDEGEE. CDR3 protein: CASSLGGYSNQPQHF. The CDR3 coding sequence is TGTGCCAGCAGCTTGGGCGGTTATAGCAATCAGCCCCAGCATTTT.

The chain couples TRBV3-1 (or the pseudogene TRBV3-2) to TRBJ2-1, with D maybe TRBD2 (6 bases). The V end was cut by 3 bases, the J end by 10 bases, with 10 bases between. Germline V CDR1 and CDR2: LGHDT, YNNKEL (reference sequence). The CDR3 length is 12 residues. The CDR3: CASSQRAGEQFF. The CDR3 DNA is TGTGCCAGCAGCCAGAGGGCGGGAGAGCAGTTCTTC.

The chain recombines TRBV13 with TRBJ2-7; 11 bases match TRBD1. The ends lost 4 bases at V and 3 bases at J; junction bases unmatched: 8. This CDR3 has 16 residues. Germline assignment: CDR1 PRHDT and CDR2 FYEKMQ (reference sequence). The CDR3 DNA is TGTGCCAGCAGCTCAGGGACAGGGGGGTTTGTCTACGAGCAGTACTTC. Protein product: CASSSGTGGFVYEQYF.

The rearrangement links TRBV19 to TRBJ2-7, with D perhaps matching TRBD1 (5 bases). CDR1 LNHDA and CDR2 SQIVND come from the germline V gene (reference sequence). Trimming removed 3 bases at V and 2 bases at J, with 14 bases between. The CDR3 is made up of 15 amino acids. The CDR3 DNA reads TGTGCCAGTAGTATGGGTGGCGGACAAGCCTACGAGCAGTACTTC. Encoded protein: CASSMGGGQAYEQYF.

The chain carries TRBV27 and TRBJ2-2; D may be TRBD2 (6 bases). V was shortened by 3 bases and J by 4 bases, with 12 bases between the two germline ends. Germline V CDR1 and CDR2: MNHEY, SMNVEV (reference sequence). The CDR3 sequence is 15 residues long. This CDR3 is CASSLASAVTGELFF. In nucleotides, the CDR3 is TGTGCCAGCAGTTTGGCTAGCGCAGTCACCGGGGAGCTGTTTTTT.

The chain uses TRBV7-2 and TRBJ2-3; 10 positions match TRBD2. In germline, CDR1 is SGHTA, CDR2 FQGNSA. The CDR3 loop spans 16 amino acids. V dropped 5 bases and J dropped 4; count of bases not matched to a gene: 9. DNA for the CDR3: TGTGCCAGCAGCCCAGGGAGCGGGGGGGCCTCAGATACGCAGTATTTT. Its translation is CASSPGSGGASDTQYF.

The CDR3, as DNA: TGTGCCAGCAGCCATCAGGCCTACGAGCAGTACTTC. It yields the protein CASSHQAYEQYF. The gene calls are TRBV7-9 and TRBJ2-7, with D unclear. V lost 5 bases and J lost 2, with 7 bases in between. There are 12 residues in the CDR3. Germline V gene sequence: CDR1 SEHNR, CDR2 FQNEAQ (reference sequence).

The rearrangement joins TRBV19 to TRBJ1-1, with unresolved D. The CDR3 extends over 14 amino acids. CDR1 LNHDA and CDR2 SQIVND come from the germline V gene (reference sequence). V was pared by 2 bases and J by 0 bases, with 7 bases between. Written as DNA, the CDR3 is TGTGCCAGTAGTATACAGGCCCTGAACACTGAAGCTTTCTTT. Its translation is CASSIQALNTEAFF.

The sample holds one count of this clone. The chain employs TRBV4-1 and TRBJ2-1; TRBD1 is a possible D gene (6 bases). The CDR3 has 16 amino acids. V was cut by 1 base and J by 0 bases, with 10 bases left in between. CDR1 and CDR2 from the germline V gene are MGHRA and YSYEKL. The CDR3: CASSQAQGSSYNEQFF. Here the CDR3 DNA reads TGCGCCAGCAGCCAAGCCCAGGGGAGCTCCTACAATGAGCAGTTCTTC.

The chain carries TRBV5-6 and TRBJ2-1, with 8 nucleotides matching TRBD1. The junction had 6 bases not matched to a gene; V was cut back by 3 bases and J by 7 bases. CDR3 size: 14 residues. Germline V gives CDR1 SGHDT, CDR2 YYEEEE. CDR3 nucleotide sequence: TGTGCCAGCAGCTGGACAGGGATTCAGAATGAGCAGTTCTTC. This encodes CASSWTGIQNEQFF.

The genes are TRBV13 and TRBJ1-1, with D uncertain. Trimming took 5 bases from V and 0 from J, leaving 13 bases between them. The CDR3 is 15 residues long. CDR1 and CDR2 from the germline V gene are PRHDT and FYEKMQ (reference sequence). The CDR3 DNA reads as TGTGCCAGCAGCCCCGGATTGGGCATGAACACTGAAGCTTTCTTT. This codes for CASSPGLGMNTEAFF.

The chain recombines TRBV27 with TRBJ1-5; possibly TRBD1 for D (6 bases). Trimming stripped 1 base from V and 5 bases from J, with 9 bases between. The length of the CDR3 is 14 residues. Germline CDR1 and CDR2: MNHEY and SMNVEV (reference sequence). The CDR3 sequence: CASSLYQGYQPQHF. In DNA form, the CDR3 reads TGTGCCAGCAGTTTATATCAGGGGTATCAGCCCCAGCATTTT.

The CDR3 spells CASSIAGGAGNTIYF. Written as DNA, the CDR3 is TGTGCCAGTAGTATTGCAGGGGGCGCTGGAAACACCATATATTTT. The chain carries TRBV19 and TRBJ1-3; 8 positions match TRBD1. The CDR3 spans 15 residues. Trimming took 3 bases from V and 2 from J; bases not matched to a gene: 3. CDR1 is LNHDA, CDR2 SQIVND, per germline (reference sequence).

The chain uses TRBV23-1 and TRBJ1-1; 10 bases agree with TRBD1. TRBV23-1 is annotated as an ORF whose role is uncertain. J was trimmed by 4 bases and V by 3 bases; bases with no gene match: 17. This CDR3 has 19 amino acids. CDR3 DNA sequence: TGCGCCAGCAGTCAGCTGTCCGGGACAGGGGCCCGCCGGGGCACTGAAGCTTTCTTT. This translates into CASSQLSGTGARRGTEAFF.

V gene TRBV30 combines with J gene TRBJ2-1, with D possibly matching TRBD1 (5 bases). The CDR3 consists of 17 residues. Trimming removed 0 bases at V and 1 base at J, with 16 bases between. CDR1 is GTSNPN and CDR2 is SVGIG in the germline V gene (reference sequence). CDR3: CAWSVPSRQGSYNEQFF. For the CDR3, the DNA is TGTGCCTGGAGTGTACCATCTAGGCAGGGATCCTACAATGAGCAGTTCTTC.

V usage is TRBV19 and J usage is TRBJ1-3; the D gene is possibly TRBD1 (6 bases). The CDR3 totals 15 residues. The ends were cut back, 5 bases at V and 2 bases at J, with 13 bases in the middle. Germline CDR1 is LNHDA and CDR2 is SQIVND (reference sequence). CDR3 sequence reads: CASSLSTGPGNTIYF. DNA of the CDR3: TGTGCCAGTAGTCTCTCAACAGGGCCTGGAAACACCATATATTTT.

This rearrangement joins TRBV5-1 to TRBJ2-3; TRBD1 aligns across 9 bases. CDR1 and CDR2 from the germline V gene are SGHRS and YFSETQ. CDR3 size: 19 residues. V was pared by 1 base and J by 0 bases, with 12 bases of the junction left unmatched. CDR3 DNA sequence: TGCGCCAGCAGCTTGTCAATCGGGGACAGGGCTTCTAGCACAGATACGCAGTATTTT. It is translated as CASSLSIGDRASSTDTQYF. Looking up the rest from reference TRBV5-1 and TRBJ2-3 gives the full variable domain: KAGVTQTPRYLIKTRGQQVTLSCSPISGHRSVSWYQQTPGQGLQFLFEYFSETQRNKGNFPGRFSGRQFSNSRSEMNVSTLELGDSALYLCASSLSIGDRASSTDTQYFGPGTRLTVL.

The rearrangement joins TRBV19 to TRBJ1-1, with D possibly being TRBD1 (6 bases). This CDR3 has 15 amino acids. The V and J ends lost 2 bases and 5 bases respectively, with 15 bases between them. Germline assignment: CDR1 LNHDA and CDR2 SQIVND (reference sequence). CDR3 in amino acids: CASSIFVWGPTEAFF. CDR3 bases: TGTGCCAGTAGTATATTCGTCTGGGGGCCTACTGAAGCTTTCTTT.

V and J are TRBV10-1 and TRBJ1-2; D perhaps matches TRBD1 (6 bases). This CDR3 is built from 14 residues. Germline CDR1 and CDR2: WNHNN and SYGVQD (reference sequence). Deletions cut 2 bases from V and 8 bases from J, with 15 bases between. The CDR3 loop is CASSELQGSGGYTF. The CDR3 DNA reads TGCGCCAGCAGTGAGCTACAGGGATCGGGAGGCTACACCTTC.

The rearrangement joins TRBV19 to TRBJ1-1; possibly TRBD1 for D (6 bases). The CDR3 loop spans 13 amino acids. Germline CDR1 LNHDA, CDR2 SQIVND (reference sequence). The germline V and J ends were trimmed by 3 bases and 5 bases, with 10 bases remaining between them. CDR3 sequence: CASSITGLTEAFF. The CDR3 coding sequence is TGTGCCAGTAGTATTACAGGGTTGACTGAAGCTTTCTTT.

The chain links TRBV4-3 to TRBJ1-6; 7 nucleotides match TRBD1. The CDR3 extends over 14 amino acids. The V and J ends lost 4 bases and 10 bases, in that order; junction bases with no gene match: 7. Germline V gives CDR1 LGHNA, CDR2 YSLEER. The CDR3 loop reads CASSLAGGSSPLHF. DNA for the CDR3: TGCGCCAGCAGCCTGGCAGGGGGGAGCTCACCCCTCCACTTT.

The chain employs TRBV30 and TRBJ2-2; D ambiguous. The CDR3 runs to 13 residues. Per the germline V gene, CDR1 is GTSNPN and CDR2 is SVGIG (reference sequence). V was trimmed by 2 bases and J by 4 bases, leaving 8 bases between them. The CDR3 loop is CAWSNGITGELFF. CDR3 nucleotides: TGTGCCTGGAGTAACGGTATCACCGGGGAGCTGTTTTTT. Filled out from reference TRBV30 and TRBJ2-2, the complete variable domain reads SQTIHQWPATLVQPVGSPLSLECTVEGTSNPNLYWYRQAAGRGLQLLFYSVGIGQISSEVPQNLSASRPQDRQFILSSKKLLLSDSGFYLCAWSNGITGELFFGEGSRLTVL.

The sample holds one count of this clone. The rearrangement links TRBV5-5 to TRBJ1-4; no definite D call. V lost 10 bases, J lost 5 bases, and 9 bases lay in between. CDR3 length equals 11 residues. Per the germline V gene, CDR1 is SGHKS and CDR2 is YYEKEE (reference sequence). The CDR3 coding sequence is TGTGCCTCCCGCGGGAATGAAAAACTGTTTTTT. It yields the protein CASRGNEKLFF.

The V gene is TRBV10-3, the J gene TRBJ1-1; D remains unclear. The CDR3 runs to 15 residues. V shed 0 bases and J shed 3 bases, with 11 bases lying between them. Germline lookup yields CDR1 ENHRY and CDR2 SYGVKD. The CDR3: CAISESNVADTEAFF. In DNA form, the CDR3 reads TGTGCCATCAGTGAGTCGAATGTGGCTGACACTGAAGCTTTCTTT.

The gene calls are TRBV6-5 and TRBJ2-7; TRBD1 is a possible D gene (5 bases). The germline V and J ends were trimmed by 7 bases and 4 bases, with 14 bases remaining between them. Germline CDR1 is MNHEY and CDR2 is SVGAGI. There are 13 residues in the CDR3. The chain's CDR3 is CASTKGAGYEQYF. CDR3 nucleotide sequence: TGTGCCAGCACAAAAGGGGCAGGTTACGAGCAGTACTTC.

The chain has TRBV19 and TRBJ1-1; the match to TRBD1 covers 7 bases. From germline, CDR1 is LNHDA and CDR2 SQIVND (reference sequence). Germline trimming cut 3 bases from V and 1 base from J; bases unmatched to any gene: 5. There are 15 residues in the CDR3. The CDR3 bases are TGTGCCAGTAGTATCGACAGGGCGGCGAACACTGAAGCTTTCTTT. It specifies CASSIDRAANTEAFF.

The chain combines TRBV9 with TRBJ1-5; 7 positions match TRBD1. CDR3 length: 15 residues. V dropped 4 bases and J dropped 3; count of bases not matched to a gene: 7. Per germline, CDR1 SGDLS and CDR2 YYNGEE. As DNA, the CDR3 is TGTGCCAGCAGCCAGGGGGGAGCTATCAATCAGCCCCAGCATTTT. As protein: CASSQGGAINQPQHF.

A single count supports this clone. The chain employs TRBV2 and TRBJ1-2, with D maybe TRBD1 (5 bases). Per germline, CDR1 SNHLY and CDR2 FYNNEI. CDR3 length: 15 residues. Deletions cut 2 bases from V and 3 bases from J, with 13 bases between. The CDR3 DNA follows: TGTGCCAGCAGTGAACCCCAGGGCGGATACTATGGCTACACCTTC. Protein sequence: CASSEPQGGYYGYTF.